A single sample is the source of the 9 T cell receptor beta chains below, sequenced in a study of blood T cell repertoires in COVID-19. Only in-frame clones appear in the TCRdb table, and some are missing; sequencing was by immunoSEQ multiplex PCR. The table records about 440,000 clones, about 91% of them present only once. Sequencing was carried out using peripheral blood. The receptors originated from a woman aged 45 to 65 with COVID-19, enrolled during active disease.

This clone was seen just once. This sequence joins TRBV9 and TRBJ1-2; D unclear. The CDR3 length is 13 residues. Germline values: CDR1 SGDLS, CDR2 YYNGEE. Deletions cut 3 bases from V and 0 bases from J, with 6 bases between. The CDR3 nucleotides read TGTGCCAGCAGCGGGTCGGCTAACTATGGCTACACCTTC. This codes for CASSGSANYGYTF.

J is TRBJ1-4 and V is TRBV28, with a weak D call TRBD1 (6 bases). V lost 5 bases and J lost 2, with 12 bases in between. The length of the CDR3 is 15 residues. Germline loops: CDR1 MDHEN, CDR2 SYDVKM. The CDR3 bases are TGTGCCAGCAGTCGGGGGGCAGCGACTAATGAAAAACTGTTTTTT. This gives the protein CASSRGAATNEKLFF.

The chain uses TRBV30 and TRBJ1-6; no reliable D call. This CDR3 is 13 amino acids long. CDR1 and CDR2 (germline): GTSNPN, SVGIG (reference sequence). V was cut by 5 bases and J by 5 bases, with 10 bases left in between. CDR3 sequence: CAWRTGDNSPLHF. In DNA form, the CDR3 reads TGTGCCTGGCGGACGGGAGATAATTCACCCCTCCACTTT.

This chain uses TRBV5-4 with TRBJ1-2, with TRBD1 matching over 9 bases. Germline assignment: CDR1 SGHNT and CDR2 YYREEE (reference sequence). This CDR3 is built from 16 residues. The J segment lost 3 bases and the V segment lost 3 bases, leaving 9 bases of the junction unmatched. The CDR3 spells CASSSPGQGPYYGYTF. For the CDR3, the DNA is TGTGCCAGCAGCTCACCGGGACAGGGCCCCTACTATGGCTACACCTTC.

The V and J genes are TRBV29-1 and TRBJ1-4; unclear D gene. V lost 7 bases and J 5 bases, leaving 8 bases between the germline ends. The length of the CDR3 is 11 residues. Germline assignment: CDR1 SQVTM and CDR2 ANQGSEA. In nucleotides, the CDR3 is TGCAGCGCGGCTCTAAATGAAAAACTGTTTTTT. Amino acids: CSAALNEKLFF.

The chain couples TRBV27 to TRBJ2-1; D not resolved. Trimming cost V 4 bases and J 8 bases, with 12 bases left between them. Germline assignment: CDR1 MNHEY and CDR2 SMNVEV (reference sequence). The CDR3 loop spans 13 amino acids. CDR3 sequence: CASSSGLWDEQFF. CDR3 nucleotide sequence: TGTGCCAGCAGTTCAGGCCTTTGGGATGAGCAGTTCTTC.

This clone came up a few times. The chain recombines TRBV5-1 with TRBJ1-1; D call uncertain. Germline V gives CDR1 SGHRS, CDR2 YFSETQ. The V gene lost 0 bases and the J gene lost 6 bases, with 6 bases spanning the gap. The CDR3 spans 12 residues. Here the CDR3 reads CASSLAGSEAFF. The CDR3 bases are TGCGCCAGCAGCTTGGCCGGGTCTGAAGCTTTCTTT.

The chain has TRBV24-1 and TRBJ2-7; 8 positions agree with TRBD1. J gave up 3 bases and V 9 bases, and 9 bases lay outside the gene matches. CDR3 length equals 14 residues. Per germline, CDR1 KGHDR and CDR2 SFDVKD. CDR3 sequence (DNA): TGTGCCACCGGTGGACAGGGTAAAAACTACGAGCAGTACTTC. This sequence encodes CATGGQGKNYEQYF.

The chain is built from TRBV7-3 and TRBJ1-1; TRBD1 matches at 10 bases. Germline V CDR1 and CDR2: SGHTA, FQGTGA. The trim removed 5 bases at V and 7 bases at J, leaving 4 bases unmatched. This CDR3 comprises 13 residues. CDR3 coding DNA: TGTGCCAGCAGCCGACAGGGGGCGAGTGAAGCTTTCTTT. Its translation is CASSRQGASEAFF.